Below, 30 T cell receptor beta chains from the same sample are listed, as sequenced in a study of OX40 agonist ivuxolimab in advanced cancers. Repertoires were generated with immunoSEQ multiplex PCR, while TCRdb's copy carries only in-frame clones and drops some. The repertoire holds some 83,000 clones, with approximately 84% as singletons. Sequences were derived from CD4+ or CD8+ T cells sorted from blood, sampled in a trial of the OX40 agonist ivuxolimab. The receptor set was obtained from an adult with an advanced solid tumor such as melanoma, head and neck, liver or kidney cancer.

The chain combines TRBV9 with TRBJ2-1, with D maybe TRBD2 (5 bases). Trimming took off 4 bases at V and 8 bases at J, with 13 bases between the two ends. The CDR3 sequence is 13 residues long. CDR1 and CDR2 from the germline V gene are SGDLS and YYNGEE. The CDR3 loop is CASSTRLADEQFF. The CDR3 region has the DNA TGTGCCAGCAGCACCCGTCTAGCTGATGAGCAGTTCTTC.

The rearrangement joins TRBV19 to TRBJ1-3; D gene ambiguous. The V gene's germline CDR1 is LNHDA and CDR2 SQIVND (reference sequence). This CDR3 contains 18 residues. V lost 5 bases and J lost 0, with 20 bases in between. The CDR3 coding sequence is TGTGCCAGTAGTGTGGATTATGGGTTCACCCTCTCTGGAAACACCATATATTTT. Encoded protein: CASSVDYGFTLSGNTIYF. Looking up the rest from reference TRBV19 and TRBJ1-3 gives the full variable domain: DGGITQSPKYLFRKEGQNVTLSCEQNLNHDAMYWYRQDPGQGLRLIYYSQIVNDFQKGDIAEGYSVSREKKESFPLTVTSAQKNPTAFYLCASSVDYGFTLSGNTIYFGEGSWLTVV.

This clone was seen a single time. The J gene is TRBJ1-4, the V gene TRBV7-8; no definite D call. This CDR3 is built from 15 residues. Trimming cost V 1 base and J 8 bases, with 14 bases left between them. Germline values: CDR1 SGHVS, CDR2 FQNEAQ. The CDR3 nucleotides read TGTGCCAGCAGCTTAGAGAAGGGATTGGGGGAAAAACTGTTTTTT. As protein: CASSLEKGLGEKLFF.

This clone turned up a few times. The V and J genes are TRBV18 and TRBJ1-6; the match to TRBD1 covers 7 bases. Germline V gene data show CDR1 as KGHSH and CDR2 as LQKENI. V shed 8 bases, J shed 7 bases, and the junction held 5 bases outside the gene matches. CDR3 size: 13 residues. CDR3 in DNA: TGTGCCAGCGGGACAGCGTACAATTCACCCCTCCACTTT. Translated: CASGTAYNSPLHF.

This clone is a singleton in its sample. This chain links TRBV7-3 with TRBJ1-5; 7 bases are a match to TRBD1. The junction had 2 bases not matched to a gene; V was cut back by 5 bases and J by 4 bases. Germline V gene data show CDR1 as SGHTA and CDR2 as FQGTGA. CDR3 length: 13 residues. CDR3 DNA: TGTGCCAGCAGCCAGGGGGAAAATCAGCCCCAGCATTTT. Translation: CASSQGENQPQHF.

This clone has just one count. The gene calls are TRBV7-2 and TRBJ1-1, with 8 bases that match TRBD1. CDR3 size: 18 residues. The J segment lost 2 bases and the V segment lost 0 bases, leaving 11 bases of the junction unmatched. CDR1 is SGHTA and CDR2 is FQGNSA in the germline V gene. The CDR3 loop is CASSLARQGARGNTEAFF. The CDR3 nucleotides read TGTGCCAGCAGCTTAGCGCGGCAGGGGGCGCGGGGAAACACTGAAGCTTTCTTT. Supplemented by reference TRBV7-2 and TRBJ1-1, the full variable domain reads GAGVSQSPSNKVTEKGKDVELRCDPISGHTALYWYRQSLGQGLEFLIYFQGNSAPDKSGLPSDRFSAERTGGSVSTLTIQRTQQEDSAVYLCASSLARQGARGNTEAFFGQGTRLTVV.

CDR3: CASSDLSGTGGVYEQYF. The CDR3 region has the DNA TGTGCCAGCAGTGACCTCTCCGGGACAGGGGGTGTCTACGAGCAGTACTTC. The chain joins TRBV6-1 to TRBJ2-7; 11 bases line up with TRBD1. The CDR3 runs to 17 residues. Germline CDR1 MNHNS, CDR2 SASEGT. V was clipped by 3 bases and J by 3 bases; unmatched bases: 10.

The rearrangement links TRBV6-5 to TRBJ1-6; no definite D call. V lost 5 bases and J 3 bases, leaving 8 bases between the germline ends. CDR1 is MNHEY and CDR2 is SVGAGI in the germline V gene. This CDR3 region has 14 residues. The CDR3 nucleotides are TGTGCCAGCAGTCCCCAGGTCTATAATTCACCCCTCCACTTT. Translated, it gives CASSPQVYNSPLHF.

The chain couples TRBV2 to TRBJ2-7, with TRBD1 as a possible D gene (6 bases). Trimming took off 8 bases at V and 3 bases at J, with 20 bases between the two ends. CDR3 length: 15 residues. CDR1 and CDR2 from the germline V gene are SNHLY and FYNNEI. The CDR3 region is CASSLNPAGVYEQYF. CDR3 DNA sequence: TGTGCCAGCTCCCTGAACCCGGCAGGGGTCTACGAGCAGTACTTC.

This clone was recorded only once. The chain is built from TRBV4-2 and TRBJ1-1; D remains ambiguous. The CDR3 spans 15 residues. V shed 0 bases and J shed 10 bases, with 18 bases lying between them. The germline V gene encodes CDR1 LGHNA and CDR2 YNFKEQ. The CDR3 sequence: CASSQESGGLTVAFF. The CDR3 DNA follows: TGTGCCAGCAGCCAAGAATCCGGAGGACTTACCGTAGCTTTCTTT.

This chain connects TRBV18 to TRBJ1-3; no definite D call. V lost 6 bases, J lost 0 bases, and 15 bases lay in between. The CDR3 contains 16 residues. Germline V CDR1 and CDR2: KGHSH, LQKENI. CDR3 coding DNA: TGTGCCAGCTCGCCTAGGGATCTCCTCTCTGGAAACACCATATATTTT. Its translation: CASSPRDLLSGNTIYF.

The chain couples TRBV9 to TRBJ2-1, with D possibly matching TRBD2 (6 bases). This CDR3 is built from 12 residues. Germline V gene data show CDR1 as SGDLS and CDR2 as YYNGEE. Trimming stripped 4 bases from V and 5 bases from J, with 7 bases between. The CDR3 DNA reads TGTGCCAGCAGCCCTAGCGACAATGAGCAGTTCTTC. Protein product: CASSPSDNEQFF. The full variable domain, completed using reference TRBV9 and TRBJ2-1, is DSGVTQTPKHLITATGQRVTLRCSPRSGDLSVYWYQQSLDQGLQFLIQYYNGEERAKGNILERFSAQQFPDLHSELNLSSLELGDSALYFCASSPSDNEQFFGPGTRLTVL.

This chain connects TRBV6-4 to TRBJ2-1, with 11 bases that match TRBD1. CDR3 size: 13 residues. The V gene end was trimmed by 6 bases and the J gene end by 7 bases; junction bases not matched to a gene: 2. In germline, CDR1 is MRHNA, CDR2 SNTAGT. This CDR3 reads CASRGQGVNEQFF. The DNA for the CDR3 is TGTGCCAGCAGGGGACAGGGGGTAAATGAGCAGTTCTTC.

The chain has TRBV6-5 and TRBJ2-7; perhaps TRBD2 as D (5 bases). The CDR3 is 15 amino acids. The V gene's germline CDR1 is MNHEY and CDR2 SVGAGI. V dropped 2 bases and J dropped 7 bases, with 18 bases sitting between them. This CDR3 is CASSYGRTPLREQYF. CDR3 nucleotides: TGTGCCAGCAGTTACGGGAGAACCCCCCTCCGAGAGCAGTACTTC.

The rearrangement joins TRBV6-6 to TRBJ2-7; D assignment may be TRBD1 or TRBD2 (5 bases each). The germline V gene has CDR1 MNHNY and CDR2 SVGAGI (reference sequence). The CDR3 contains 13 residues. V was trimmed by 5 bases and J by 6 bases, leaving 14 bases between them. DNA of the CDR3: TGTGCCAGCAGTCCAGACGGGGCGGCCGAGCAGTACTTC. Its translation is CASSPDGAAEQYF.

The V and J genes are TRBV9 and TRBJ2-1; TRBD2 is a possible D gene (5 bases). The CDR3 runs to 13 residues. CDR1 and CDR2 (germline): SGDLS, YYNGEE. V shed 4 bases and J shed 6 bases, with 11 bases lying between them. The DNA of the CDR3 is TGTGCCAGCAGCACCGGGGTCCTCAATGAGCAGTTCTTC. This translates into CASSTGVLNEQFF.

This clone was detected only once. The CDR3 sequence is CAWSLGGSGNTIYF. The CDR3 coding sequence is TGTGCCTGGAGTCTAGGGGGCTCTGGAAACACCATATATTTT. The chain combines TRBV30 with TRBJ1-3; TRBD1 is a possible D gene (6 bases). The CDR3 spans 14 residues. The germline CDR1 and CDR2 sequences are GTSNPN and SVGIG (reference sequence). Trimming stripped 2 bases from V and 0 bases from J, with 8 bases between.

The chain is built from TRBV19 and TRBJ1-5; 9 nucleotides line up with TRBD1. The CDR3 covers 15 residues. The trim removed 7 bases at V and 6 bases at J, leaving 10 bases unmatched. The germline V gene has CDR1 LNHDA and CDR2 SQIVND (reference sequence). CDR3 bases: TGTGCCAGTAATCTCCCGGACAGGGGAAGTCAGCCCCAGCATTTT. This gives the protein CASNLPDRGSQPQHF.

This rearrangement joins TRBV7-2 to TRBJ2-7; D possibly uses TRBD1 or TRBD2 (5 bases each). The CDR3 totals 16 residues. Deletions cut 5 bases from V and 4 bases from J, with 21 bases between. CDR1 and CDR2 (germline): SGHTA, FQGNSA. CDR3 sequence reads: CASSREGRVQYYEQYF. For the CDR3, the DNA is TGTGCCAGCAGCCGAGAGGGCAGGGTCCAGTATTACGAGCAGTACTTC.

This clone was recorded only once. This chain uses TRBV7-2 with TRBJ2-7; perhaps TRBD2 as D (6 bases). V lost 0 bases and J 0 bases, leaving 9 bases between the germline ends. The CDR3 is 15 residues long. Germline V lookup: CDR1 SGHTA, CDR2 FQGNSA. CDR3 loop: CASSLAWTTSYEQYF. The CDR3 DNA follows: TGTGCCAGCAGCTTAGCCTGGACTACCTCCTACGAGCAGTACTTC.

This chain links TRBV18 with TRBJ2-5, with a possible D match to TRBD2 (6 bases). The germline gives CDR1 KGHSH, CDR2 LQKENI. V lost 1 base to trimming and J lost 1 base, with 10 bases between them. The CDR3 sequence is 15 residues long. This CDR3 reads CASSPRREPQETQYF. The CDR3, as DNA: TGTGCCAGCTCACCACGGAGGGAACCCCAAGAGACCCAGTACTTC.

This clone came up once. The chain is built from TRBV30 and TRBJ2-7; tentative D call: TRBD2 (5 bases). The V end lost 7 bases, the J end lost 2 bases, and 15 bases lay between the germline ends. Per germline, CDR1 GTSNPN and CDR2 SVGIG (reference sequence). CDR3 length: 13 residues. This chain's CDR3 is CAYSPLATYEQYF. The CDR3 bases are TGTGCCTACTCCCCCCTAGCTACCTACGAGCAGTACTTC.

The rearrangement uses TRBV4-1 and TRBJ2-6, with D perhaps given as TRBD1 or TRBD2 (5 bases each). The germline V gene has CDR1 MGHRA and CDR2 YSYEKL. The CDR3 covers 17 residues. V lost 1 base, J lost 0 bases, and 10 bases lay in between. In nucleotides, the CDR3 is TGCGCCAGCAGCCAAGCGGGGCTAGGCTCTGGGGCCAACGTCCTGACTTTC. It encodes CASSQAGLGSGANVLTF.

The sample holds a few counts of this clone. The chain has TRBV6-5 and TRBJ1-4; the match to TRBD1 covers 7 bases. This CDR3 is 14 amino acids long. The germline gives CDR1 MNHEY, CDR2 SVGAGI. Losses at the gene ends were 6 bases for V and 8 bases for J; bases not matched to a gene: 9. This CDR3 is CASRTGPRVEKLFF. As DNA, the CDR3 is TGTGCCAGCAGGACAGGGCCCCGGGTAGAAAAACTGTTTTTT.

V usage is TRBV7-2 and J usage is TRBJ1-1; D unresolved. CDR1 and CDR2 (germline): SGHTA, FQGNSA. The V and J ends lost 0 bases and 5 bases respectively, with 7 bases between them. This CDR3 contains 13 residues. The CDR3 DNA follows: TGTGCCAGCAGCTTAGCCCCGAAAACTGAAGCTTTCTTT. Translated: CASSLAPKTEAFF. The full variable domain, its missing parts supplied by reference TRBV7-2 and TRBJ1-1, is GAGVSQSPSNKVTEKGKDVELRCDPISGHTALYWYRQSLGQGLEFLIYFQGNSAPDKSGLPSDRFSAERTGGSVSTLTIQRTQQEDSAVYLCASSLAPKTEAFFGQGTRLTVV.

V is TRBV19 and J is TRBJ1-1, with a weak D call TRBD1 (6 bases). With 6 bases removed from V and 6 bases from J, the gap between germline ends came to 14 bases. The CDR3 spans 13 residues. Germline V gives CDR1 LNHDA, CDR2 SQIVND (reference sequence). CDR3 bases: TGTGCCAGTAGGGAGGGGGGAATCGCTGAAGCTTTCTTT. It codes for CASREGGIAEAFF.

The gene calls are TRBV9 and TRBJ1-1; 11 bases fit TRBD1. The germline gives CDR1 SGDLS, CDR2 YYNGEE. This CDR3 spans 12 amino acids. The V segment lost 7 bases and the J segment 4 bases; nucleotides outside the gene matches: 0. The CDR3 region has the DNA TGTGCCAGCGGGACAGGGGGCACTGAAGCTTTCTTT. It specifies CASGTGGTEAFF.

This chain uses TRBV6-1 with TRBJ1-5, with a tentative D call TRBD1 (5 bases). The CDR3 extends over 12 amino acids. The germline V gene encodes CDR1 MNHNS and CDR2 SASEGT. V shed 7 bases and J shed 6 bases, with 10 bases lying between them. CDR3 region: CASNRGFQPQHF. DNA for the CDR3: TGTGCCAGCAACCGGGGCTTTCAGCCCCAGCATTTT.

The J gene is TRBJ2-3, the V gene TRBV7-9; TRBD2 matches 8 bases. V lost 5 bases, J lost 1 base, and 8 bases stayed unmatched. This CDR3 has 16 residues. Per germline, CDR1 SEHNR and CDR2 FQNEAQ (reference sequence). CDR3: CASSLRRGAGTDTQYF. CDR3 nucleotide sequence: TGTGCCAGCAGCCTACGGCGGGGGGCTGGCACAGATACGCAGTATTTT.

This chain connects TRBV4-3 to TRBJ1-2; 8 bases align to TRBD1. Trimming at V came to 1 base and at J to 8 bases, leaving 15 bases not matched to a gene. The length of the CDR3 is 17 residues. Looked up from germline, CDR1 is LGHNA and CDR2 is YSLEER. The CDR3 DNA follows: TGCGCCAGCAGCCAAGTGGAGACAGGGGCTAGGGTGAGAGGCTACACCTTC. Amino acid sequence: CASSQVETGARVRGYTF.